This T cell receptor (beta chain) comes out of a study of blood T cells in healthy people across ages. CDR3 length equals 15 residues. CDR1 SGHAT and CDR2 FQNNGV come from the germline V gene. Every sample yielded at least 6.5 million isolated PBMCs. It was with a sample-barcoded 5' primer and a J-beta primer mix that a second PCR of roughly 7 to 12 cycles was run. TCRdb ran MiXCR on the 5' RACE reads and lists one entry per CDR3 protein. The profile shows almost 800,000 distinct CDR3 sequences, roughly 64% of them singletons. This clonotype appeared a few times. What it binds is unknown. Overall study results and limits: Naive CD4+ cell counts and diversity both ran higher in long-lived than in aged donors.

The chain employs TRBV11-2 and TRBJ2-5; 7 nucleotides agree with TRBD2. Judging by the DNA end, TRBJ2-7 fits better; the J call may be wrong. Sequencing was performed on blood. This TCR derives from a young man in good health. This CDR3 reads CASSLLSGGGREQYF. The CDR3 coding sequence is TGTGCCAGCAGCTTATTGTCGGGAGGCGGACGCGAGCAGTACTTC.